This T cell receptor (beta chain) was recovered during a study of T-cell reconstitution after alpha-beta-depleted transplantation in children. Unique molecular identifiers were incorporated into the prepared TCRbeta library. TCRdb reprocessed the PCR reads via MiXCR and lists one record per CDR3 protein. In the table there are 500,000 to 600,000 distinct CDR3 sequences, 32% of which are singletons. The CDR3 is 15 residues long. The V gene lost 1 base and the J gene lost 2 bases, with 9 bases spanning the gap. In germline, CDR1 is DFQATT, CDR2 SNEGSKA (reference sequence). This TCR came from a human donor who donated a stem cell graft to a child with aplastic anemia. Sequenced here: PBMCs from the stem cell graft donor, sampled from the stem cell graft. The chain combines TRBV20-1 with TRBJ2-6; D is ambiguous. CDR3 protein: CSARAPKPGANVLTF. CDR3 DNA sequence: TGCAGTGCTAGAGCCCCGAAGCCTGGGGCCAACGTCCTGACTTTC.